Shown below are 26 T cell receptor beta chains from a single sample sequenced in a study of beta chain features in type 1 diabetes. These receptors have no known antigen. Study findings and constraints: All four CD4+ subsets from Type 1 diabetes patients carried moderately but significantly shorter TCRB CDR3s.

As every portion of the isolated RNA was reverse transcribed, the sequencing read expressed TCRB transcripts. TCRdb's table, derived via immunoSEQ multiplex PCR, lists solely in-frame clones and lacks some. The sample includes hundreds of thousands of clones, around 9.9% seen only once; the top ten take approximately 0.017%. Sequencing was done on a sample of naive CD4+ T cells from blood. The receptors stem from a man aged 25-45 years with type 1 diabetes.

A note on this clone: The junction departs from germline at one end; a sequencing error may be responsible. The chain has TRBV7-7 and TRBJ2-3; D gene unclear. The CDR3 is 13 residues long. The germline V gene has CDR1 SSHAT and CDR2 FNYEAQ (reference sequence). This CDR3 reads CASSLGEADTQYF. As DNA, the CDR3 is TGTGCTAGCAGCTTGGGTGAGGCAGATACGCAGTATTTT.

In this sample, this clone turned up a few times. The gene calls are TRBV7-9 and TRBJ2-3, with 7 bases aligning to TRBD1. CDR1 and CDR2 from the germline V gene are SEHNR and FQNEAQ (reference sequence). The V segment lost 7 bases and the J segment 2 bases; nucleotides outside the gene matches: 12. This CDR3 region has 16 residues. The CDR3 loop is CASTEPSGTVTDTQYF. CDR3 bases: TGTGCCAGCACCGAGCCTTCCGGGACAGTCACAGATACGCAGTATTTT.

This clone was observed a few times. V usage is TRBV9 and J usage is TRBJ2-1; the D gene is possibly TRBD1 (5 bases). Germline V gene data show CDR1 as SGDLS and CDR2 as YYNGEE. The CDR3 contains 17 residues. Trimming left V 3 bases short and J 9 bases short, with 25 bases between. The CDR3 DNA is TGTGCCAGCAGCGCTACGGTGGGGCAGGGTAAGGTGCGTGAGCAGTTCTTC. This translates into CASSATVGQGKVREQFF.

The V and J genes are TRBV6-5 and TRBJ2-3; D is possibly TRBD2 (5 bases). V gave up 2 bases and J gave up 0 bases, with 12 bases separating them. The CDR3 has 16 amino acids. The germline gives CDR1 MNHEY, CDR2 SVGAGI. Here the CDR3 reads CASSYRGRGSTDTQYF. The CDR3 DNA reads TGTGCCAGCAGTTACAGAGGGAGAGGAAGCACAGATACGCAGTATTTT.

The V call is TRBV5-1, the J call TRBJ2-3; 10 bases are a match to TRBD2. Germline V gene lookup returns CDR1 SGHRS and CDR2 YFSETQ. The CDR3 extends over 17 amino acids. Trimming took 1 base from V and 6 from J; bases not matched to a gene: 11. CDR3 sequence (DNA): TGCGCCAGCAGCTTGTTTATCAGCGGGGGGGCGGAGGATACGCAGTATTTT. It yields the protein CASSLFISGGAEDTQYF.

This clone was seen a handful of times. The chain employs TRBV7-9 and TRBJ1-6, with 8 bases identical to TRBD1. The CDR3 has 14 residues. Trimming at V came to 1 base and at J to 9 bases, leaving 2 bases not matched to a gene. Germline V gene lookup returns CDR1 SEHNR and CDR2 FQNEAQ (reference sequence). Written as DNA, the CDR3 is TGTGCCAGCAGCTTAGAGGGACAGGCTTCACCCCTCCACTTT. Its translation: CASSLEGQASPLHF. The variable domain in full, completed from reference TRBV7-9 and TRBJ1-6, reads DTGVSQNPRHKITKRGQNVTFRCDPISEHNRLYWYRQTLGQGPEFLTYFQNEAQLEKSRLLSDRFSAERPKGSFSTLEIQRTEQGDSAMYLCASSLEGQASPLHFGNGTRLTVT.

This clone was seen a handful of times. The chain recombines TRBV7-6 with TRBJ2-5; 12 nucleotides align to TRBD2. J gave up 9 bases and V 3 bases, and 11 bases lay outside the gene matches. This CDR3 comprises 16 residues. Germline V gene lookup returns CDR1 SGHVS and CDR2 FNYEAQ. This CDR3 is CASSFQLAGGQGAQYF. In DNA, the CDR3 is TGTGCCAGCAGCTTTCAACTAGCGGGGGGTCAAGGGGCCCAGTACTTC.

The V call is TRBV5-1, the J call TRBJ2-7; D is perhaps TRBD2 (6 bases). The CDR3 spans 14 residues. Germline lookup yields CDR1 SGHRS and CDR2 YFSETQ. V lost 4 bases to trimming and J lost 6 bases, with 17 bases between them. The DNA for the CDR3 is TGCGCCAGCAGCCGCCTCGGACAAGCGGGCGAGCAGTACTTC. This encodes CASSRLGQAGEQYF.

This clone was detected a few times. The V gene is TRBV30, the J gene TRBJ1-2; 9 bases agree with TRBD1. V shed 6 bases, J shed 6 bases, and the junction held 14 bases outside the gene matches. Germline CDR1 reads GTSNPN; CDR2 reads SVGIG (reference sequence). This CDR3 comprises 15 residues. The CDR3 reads CACLMGGQGTDGYTF. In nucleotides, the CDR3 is TGTGCCTGCCTAATGGGGGGACAGGGAACCGATGGCTACACCTTC.

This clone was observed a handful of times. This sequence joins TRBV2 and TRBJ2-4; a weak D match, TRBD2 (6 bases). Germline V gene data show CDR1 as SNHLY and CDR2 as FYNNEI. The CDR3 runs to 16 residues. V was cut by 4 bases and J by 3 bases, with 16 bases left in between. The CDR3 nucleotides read TGTGCCAGCAGTGCGGCTTTCCGGGGGTTCAAAAACATTCAGTACTTC. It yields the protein CASSAAFRGFKNIQYF.

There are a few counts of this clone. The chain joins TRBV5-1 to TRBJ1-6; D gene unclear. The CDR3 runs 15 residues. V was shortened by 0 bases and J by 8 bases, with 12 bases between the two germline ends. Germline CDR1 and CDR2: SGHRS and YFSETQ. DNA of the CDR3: TGCGCCAGCAGCTTGGCCAGAAGTCAGGATTCACCCCTCCACTTT. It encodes CASSLARSQDSPLHF. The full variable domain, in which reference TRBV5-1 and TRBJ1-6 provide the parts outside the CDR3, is KAGVTQTPRYLIKTRGQQVTLSCSPISGHRSVSWYQQTPGQGLQFLFEYFSETQRNKGNFPGRFSGRQFSNSRSEMNVSTLELGDSALYLCASSLARSQDSPLHFGNGTRLTVT.

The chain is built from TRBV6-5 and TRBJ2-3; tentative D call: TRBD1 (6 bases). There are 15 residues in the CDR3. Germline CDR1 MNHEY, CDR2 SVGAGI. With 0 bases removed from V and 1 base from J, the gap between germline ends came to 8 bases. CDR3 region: CASSYSAGGTDTQYF. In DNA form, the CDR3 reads TGTGCCAGCAGTTACTCGGCAGGGGGCACAGATACGCAGTATTTT.

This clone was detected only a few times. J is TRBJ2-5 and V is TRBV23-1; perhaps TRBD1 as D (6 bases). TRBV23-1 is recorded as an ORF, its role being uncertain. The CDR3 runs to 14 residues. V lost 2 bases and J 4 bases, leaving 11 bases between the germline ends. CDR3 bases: TGCGCCAGCAGTCAAAAACAGGGCCCAGAGACCCAGTACTTC. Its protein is CASSQKQGPETQYF.

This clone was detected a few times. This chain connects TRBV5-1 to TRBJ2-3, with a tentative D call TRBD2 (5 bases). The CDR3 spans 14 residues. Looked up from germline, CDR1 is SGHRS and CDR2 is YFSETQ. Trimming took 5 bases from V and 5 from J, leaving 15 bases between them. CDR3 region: CASSSSGSIDTQYF. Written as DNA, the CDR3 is TGCGCCAGCAGTTCCTCGGGATCGATAGATACGCAGTATTTT.

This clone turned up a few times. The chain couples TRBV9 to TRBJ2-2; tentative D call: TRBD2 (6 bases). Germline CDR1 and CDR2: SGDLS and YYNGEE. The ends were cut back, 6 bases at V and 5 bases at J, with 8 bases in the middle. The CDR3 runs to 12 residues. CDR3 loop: CASNGGTGELFF. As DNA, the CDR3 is TGTGCCAGCAACGGGGGTACCGGGGAGCTGTTTTTT.

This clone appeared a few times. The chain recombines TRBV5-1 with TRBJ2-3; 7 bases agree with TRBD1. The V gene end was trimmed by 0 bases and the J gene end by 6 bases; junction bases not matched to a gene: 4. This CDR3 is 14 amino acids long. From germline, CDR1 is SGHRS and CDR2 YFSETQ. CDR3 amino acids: CASSLAGGGDTQYF. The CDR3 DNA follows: TGCGCCAGCAGCTTGGCAGGGGGTGGTGATACGCAGTATTTT.

CDR3: CASSPTGGQNEKLFF. CDR3 in DNA: TGTGCCAGCAGTCCTACAGGGGGCCAGAATGAAAAACTGTTTTTT. This sequence joins TRBV6-6 and TRBJ1-4; 9 bases match TRBD1. The ends lost 5 bases at V and 5 bases at J; junction bases unmatched: 6. Germline V gives CDR1 MNHNY, CDR2 SVGAGI (reference sequence). CDR3 length equals 15 residues.

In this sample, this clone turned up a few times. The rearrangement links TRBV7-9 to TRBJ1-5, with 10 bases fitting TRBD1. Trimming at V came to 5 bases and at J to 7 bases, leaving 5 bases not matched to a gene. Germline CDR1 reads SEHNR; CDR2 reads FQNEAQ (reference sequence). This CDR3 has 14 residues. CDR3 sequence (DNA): TGTGCCAGCAGCCCAGGGACAGGGGCCCAGCCCCAGCATTTT. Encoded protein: CASSPGTGAQPQHF.

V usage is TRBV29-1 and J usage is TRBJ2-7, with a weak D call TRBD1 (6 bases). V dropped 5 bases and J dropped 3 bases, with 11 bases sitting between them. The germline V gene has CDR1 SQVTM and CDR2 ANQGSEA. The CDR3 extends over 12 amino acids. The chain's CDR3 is CSVSPQGYEQYF. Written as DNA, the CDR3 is TGCAGCGTTTCACCACAGGGCTACGAGCAGTACTTC.

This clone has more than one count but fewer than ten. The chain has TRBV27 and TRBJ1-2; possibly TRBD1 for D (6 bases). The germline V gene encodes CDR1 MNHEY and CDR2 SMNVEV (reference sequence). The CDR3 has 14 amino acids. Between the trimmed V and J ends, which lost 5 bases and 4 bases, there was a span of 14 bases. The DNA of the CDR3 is TGTGCCAGCAGTAGAAGAGAGACAGGCTATGGCTACACCTTC. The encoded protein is CASSRRETGYGYTF.

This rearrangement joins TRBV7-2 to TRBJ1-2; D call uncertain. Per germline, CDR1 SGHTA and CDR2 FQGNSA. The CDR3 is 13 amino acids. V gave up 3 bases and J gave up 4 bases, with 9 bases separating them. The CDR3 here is CASSFGRVYGYTF. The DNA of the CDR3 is TGTGCCAGCAGCTTTGGGCGGGTCTATGGCTACACCTTC.

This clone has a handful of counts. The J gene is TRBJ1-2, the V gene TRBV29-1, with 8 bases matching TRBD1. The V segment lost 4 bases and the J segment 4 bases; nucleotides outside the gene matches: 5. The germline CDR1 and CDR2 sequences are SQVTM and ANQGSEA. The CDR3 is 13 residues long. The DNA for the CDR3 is TGCAGCGTTGGACAGGGGATCGGCTATGGCTACACCTTC. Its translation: CSVGQGIGYGYTF.

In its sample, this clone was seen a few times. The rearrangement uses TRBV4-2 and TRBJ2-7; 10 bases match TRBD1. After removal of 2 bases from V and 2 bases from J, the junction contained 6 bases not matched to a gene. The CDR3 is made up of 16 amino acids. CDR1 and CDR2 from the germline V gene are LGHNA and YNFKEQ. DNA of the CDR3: TGTGCCAGCAGCCAATCCACCGGGACAGGGGCCTACGAGCAGTACTTC. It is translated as CASSQSTGTGAYEQYF.

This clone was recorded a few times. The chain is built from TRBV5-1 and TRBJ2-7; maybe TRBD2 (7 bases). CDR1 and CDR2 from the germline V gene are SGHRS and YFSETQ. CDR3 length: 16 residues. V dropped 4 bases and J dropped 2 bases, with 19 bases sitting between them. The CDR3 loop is CASSQPERGQTYEQYF. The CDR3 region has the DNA TGCGCCAGCAGCCAACCCGAGCGGGGACAAACCTACGAGCAGTACTTC.

CDR3 residues: CASSPPARGTAEAFF. In nucleotides, the CDR3 is TGTGCCAGCTCACCCCCAGCACGGGGAACTGCTGAAGCTTTCTTT. The V and J genes are TRBV18 and TRBJ1-1, with D unclear. The CDR3 contains 15 residues. Germline V gene sequence: CDR1 KGHSH, CDR2 LQKENI. Trimming left V 3 bases short and J 6 bases short, with 17 bases between.

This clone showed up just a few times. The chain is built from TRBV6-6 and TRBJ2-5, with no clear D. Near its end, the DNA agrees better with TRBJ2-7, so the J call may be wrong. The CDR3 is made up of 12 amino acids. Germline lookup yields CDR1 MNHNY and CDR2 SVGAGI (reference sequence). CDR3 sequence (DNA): TGTGCCAGCAGCCCACGTGCCTACGAGCAGTACTTC. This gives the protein CASSPRAYEQYF.